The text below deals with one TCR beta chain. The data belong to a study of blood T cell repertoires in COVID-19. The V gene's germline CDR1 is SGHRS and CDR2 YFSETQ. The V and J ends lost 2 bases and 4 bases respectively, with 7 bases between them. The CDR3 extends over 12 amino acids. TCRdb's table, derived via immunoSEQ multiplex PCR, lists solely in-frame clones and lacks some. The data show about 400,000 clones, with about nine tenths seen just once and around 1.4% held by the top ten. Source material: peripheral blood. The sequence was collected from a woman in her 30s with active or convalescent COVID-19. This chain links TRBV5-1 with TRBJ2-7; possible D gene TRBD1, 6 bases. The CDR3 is CASSFRGYEQYF. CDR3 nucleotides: TGCGCCAGCAGCTTCAGGGGTTACGAGCAGTACTTC.